Each of the 30 T cell receptor beta chains below was sequenced from the same sample in a study of PD-1 blockade in classical Hodgkin lymphoma (dated by TCRdb to the early 2020s). The sample's time point label, decoded: cycle 2 day 1 (C2D1) of nivolumab. Relapse after autologous stem cell transplantation had occurred in all trial patients, and cohorts A, B and C were distinguished by prior brentuximab vedotin exposure. Libraries were constructed by the immunoSEQ multiplex PCR assay. This is the immuneACCESS table as TCRdb keeps it, with only in-frame sequences that have V and J called. A part of the clones is gone; compared with another copy, unresolved V genes explain less than half, and the rest is unexplained. This sample holds about 150,000 clones; approximately 72% were observed only once. The top ten clonotypes cover roughly 10% of the sample. The source material was peripheral blood mononuclear cells (PBMCs), sampled before the second cycle of nivolumab. Receptors were obtained from a human donor with classical Hodgkin lymphoma.

V usage is TRBV10-3 and J usage is TRBJ2-3; 10 bases are shared with TRBD2. Per germline, CDR1 ENHRY and CDR2 SYGVKD. V was pared by 4 bases and J by 3 bases, with 4 bases of the junction left unmatched. This CDR3 has 15 residues. CDR3 sequence: CAISGGTSETDTQYF. The CDR3 DNA follows: TGTGCCATCAGTGGCGGGACTAGCGAGACAGATACGCAGTATTTT.

This clone was seen a handful of times. This sequence joins TRBV28 and TRBJ1-2; D is ambiguous. This CDR3 comprises 14 residues. Trimming pared 5 bases from V and 3 bases from J, leaving 13 bases between. Germline values: CDR1 MDHEN, CDR2 SYDVKM. In DNA form, the CDR3 reads TGTGCCAGCAGTCCGAGGGATGTAGACTATGGCTACACCTTC. Protein sequence: CASSPRDVDYGYTF.

This sequence joins TRBV18 and TRBJ1-5; 10 bases are a match to TRBD1. Germline values: CDR1 KGHSH, CDR2 LQKENI. This CDR3 is 14 amino acids long. J lost 9 bases, V lost 3 bases, and 5 bases had no gene match. CDR3: CASSPGTGDPPQHF. The CDR3 DNA reads TGTGCCAGCTCACCCGGGACAGGGGATCCGCCCCAGCATTTT.

On this clone: This same CDR3 is encoded by further DNA sequences in the sample. The chain has TRBV9 and TRBJ2-1; 10 bases fit TRBD2. The CDR3 loop spans 15 amino acids. The V gene end was trimmed by 0 bases and the J gene end by 5 bases; junction bases not matched to a gene: 2. CDR1 is SGDLS and CDR2 is YYNGEE in the germline V gene. The CDR3 DNA sequence: TGTGCCAGCAGCGTAGGCCTAGCGGGAGACAATGAGCAGTTCTTC. Translation: CASSVGLAGDNEQFF.

This sequence joins TRBV6-6 and TRBJ2-7; 10 bases agree with TRBD1. From germline, CDR1 is MNHNY and CDR2 SVGAGI (reference sequence). The ends lost 4 bases at V and 4 bases at J; junction bases unmatched: 7. The CDR3 consists of 15 residues. Written as DNA, the CDR3 is TGTGCCAGCAGTTGGGGACAGGGGATGAAGTACGAGCAGTACTTC. Translation gives CASSWGQGMKYEQYF.

The rearrangement joins TRBV27 to TRBJ2-7; tentative D call: TRBD1 (6 bases). The V end was cut by 5 bases, the J end by 9 bases, with 17 bases between. CDR1 and CDR2 (germline): MNHEY, SMNVEV (reference sequence). The CDR3 has 13 amino acids. The CDR3, as DNA: TGTGCCAGCAGTCCAGAACAGGGCTCACGGCAGTACTTC. It codes for CASSPEQGSRQYF.

The chain carries TRBV6-5 and TRBJ2-7, with D tentatively TRBD1 or TRBD2 (5 bases each). CDR1 is MNHEY and CDR2 is SVGAGI in the germline V gene. The CDR3 consists of 15 residues. Trimming stripped 6 bases from V and 3 bases from J, with 18 bases between. The CDR3 coding sequence is TGTGCCAGCAGCCCTACCCGGGACCCATACTACGAGCAGTACTTC. This encodes CASSPTRDPYYEQYF.

The chain uses TRBV6-5 and TRBJ1-2, with 10 nucleotides matching TRBD1. The junction had 1 base not matched to a gene; V was cut back by 0 bases and J by 6 bases. The CDR3 consists of 14 residues. Germline V gene data show CDR1 as MNHEY and CDR2 as SVGAGI. The CDR3 nucleotides read TGTGCCAGCAGTTACTCGGGACAGGGGAATGGCTACACCTTC. This gives the protein CASSYSGQGNGYTF.

This sequence joins TRBV10-3 and TRBJ2-6; perhaps D is TRBD1 or TRBD2 (5 bases each). CDR1 is ENHRY and CDR2 is SYGVKD in the germline V gene. This CDR3 comprises 14 residues. V dropped 6 bases and J dropped 1 base, with 7 bases sitting between them. The CDR3 DNA sequence: TGTGCCATCAGGGGGGAGTCTGGGGCCAACGTCCTGACTTTC. This encodes CAIRGESGANVLTF.

About this clone itself: The same CDR3 can be traced to other DNA sequences in this sample. The chain employs TRBV6-5 and TRBJ2-5, with TRBD1 matching over 9 bases. The CDR3 spans 14 residues. Germline trimming cut 2 bases from V and 5 bases from J; bases unmatched to any gene: 3. The germline gives CDR1 MNHEY, CDR2 SVGAGI. CDR3 sequence: CASSYTGGRETQYF. The CDR3 bases are TGTGCCAGCAGTTACACAGGGGGCCGGGAGACCCAGTACTTC.

This clone was detected only a few times. This chain uses TRBV9 with TRBJ2-1, with D possibly being TRBD1 (6 bases). The CDR3 has 16 amino acids. V was shortened by 3 bases and J by 0 bases, with 13 bases between the two germline ends. The germline V gene encodes CDR1 SGDLS and CDR2 YYNGEE. The CDR3 coding sequence is TGTGCCAGCAGCGCCGGACAGATCGTCTCCTACAATGAGCAGTTCTTC. Protein sequence: CASSAGQIVSYNEQFF.

The genes are TRBV7-9 and TRBJ1-5, with 8 bases that match TRBD1. Germline V gives CDR1 SEHNR, CDR2 FQNEAQ (reference sequence). Germline trimming cut 1 base from V and 1 base from J; bases unmatched to any gene: 3. This CDR3 spans 16 amino acids. In nucleotides, the CDR3 is TGTGCCAGCAGCTTAGGAGGACAGGGAAGCAATCAGCCCCAGCATTTT. This codes for CASSLGGQGSNQPQHF.

This clone was detected a few times. The V and J genes are TRBV2 and TRBJ1-6, with TRBD1 matching 8 bases. Losses at the gene ends were 6 bases for V and 6 bases for J; bases not matched to a gene: 10. The CDR3 covers 16 residues. Per the germline V gene, CDR1 is SNHLY and CDR2 is FYNNEI. The CDR3 is CASSPEQGAFNSPLHF. The CDR3 nucleotides read TGTGCCAGCAGCCCCGAGCAGGGGGCATTTAATTCACCCCTCCACTTT.

This clone has a single count. The chain combines TRBV25-1 with TRBJ2-2; D may be TRBD1 (6 bases). Trimming shortened V by 7 bases and J by 1 base, and 10 bases separated the two germline ends. From germline, CDR1 is MGHDK and CDR2 SYGVNS. The CDR3 is 14 residues long. The DNA of the CDR3 is TGTGCCAGCACGCCCAGGGGGAACACCGGGGAGCTGTTTTTT. Protein sequence: CASTPRGNTGELFF. Filled out from reference TRBV25-1 and TRBJ2-2, the complete variable domain reads EADIYQTPRYLVIGTGKKITLECSQTMGHDKMYWYQQDPGMELHLIHYSYGVNSTEKGDLSSESTVSRIRTEHFPLTLESARPSHTSQYLCASTPRGNTGELFFGEGSRLTVL.

The rearrangement links TRBV6-6 to TRBJ1-2; D is possibly TRBD1 (6 bases). The CDR3 has 15 residues. V was cut by 6 bases and J by 1 base, with 15 bases left in between. Germline V gene data show CDR1 as MNHNY and CDR2 as SVGAGI (reference sequence). The DNA for the CDR3 is TGTGCCAGCAGCAGCGGGACACAACATAACTATGGCTACACCTTC. Its protein product is CASSSGTQHNYGYTF.

This clone was detected once. J is TRBJ1-2 and V is TRBV7-3, with D possibly being TRBD1 (5 bases). This CDR3 has 16 amino acids. CDR1 and CDR2 (germline): SGHTA, FQGTGA. V dropped 1 base and J dropped 7 bases, with 19 bases sitting between them. The DNA for the CDR3 is TGTGCCAGCAGCTTAAATGGGGCGCAGGGATTCCTTGGCTACACCTTC. Translating it yields CASSLNGAQGFLGYTF.

The sample holds many counts of this clone. The rearrangement uses TRBV5-1 and TRBJ1-2; 7 bases are a match to TRBD1. V was clipped by 4 bases and J by 7 bases; unmatched bases: 4. The CDR3 loop spans 12 amino acids. The germline CDR1 and CDR2 sequences are SGHRS and YFSETQ. The CDR3 loop reads CASSETGSGYTF. For the CDR3, the DNA is TGCGCCAGCAGCGAGACAGGGTCTGGCTACACCTTC.

The sample holds one count of this clone. The chain carries TRBV28 and TRBJ1-2, with D tentatively TRBD1 (5 bases). V was cut by 6 bases and J by 4 bases, with 15 bases left in between. Germline CDR1 MDHEN, CDR2 SYDVKM. The CDR3 contains 14 residues. CDR3 loop: CASRLEWGSYGYTF. The CDR3 bases are TGTGCCAGCAGGCTGGAGTGGGGGAGCTATGGCTACACCTTC.

The rearrangement joins TRBV10-3 to TRBJ1-2, with D hard to call. The V end was cut by 3 bases, the J end by 6 bases, with 23 bases between. CDR3 length equals 17 residues. Germline loops: CDR1 ENHRY, CDR2 SYGVKD. The CDR3 nucleotides read TGTGCCATCAGTGAATCATCGGGTCACCTCCTAGAGGATGGCTACACCTTC. Translating it yields CAISESSGHLLEDGYTF.

This clone was picked up a small number of times. The J gene is TRBJ1-6, the V gene TRBV5-4; weak D call: TRBD1 (5 bases). V gave up 0 bases and J gave up 0 bases, with 13 bases separating them. CDR3 size: 18 residues. From germline, CDR1 is SGHNT and CDR2 YYREEE (reference sequence). CDR3 sequence: CASSLGGASSSYNSPLHF. The DNA for the CDR3 is TGTGCCAGCAGCTTGGGAGGGGCTTCCAGCTCCTATAATTCACCCCTCCACTTT.

The chain couples TRBV7-3 to TRBJ2-5; D may be TRBD1 or TRBD2 (5 bases each). The CDR3 extends over 16 amino acids. V was cut by 5 bases and J by 5 bases, with 21 bases left in between. The germline V gene has CDR1 SGHTA and CDR2 FQGTGA. The CDR3 DNA is TGTGCCAGCAGCCCCAAGGGGCTAGCTGCAGGCGAGACCCAGTACTTC. Its translation is CASSPKGLAAGETQYF.

This clone has just one count. V gene TRBV6-1 combines with J gene TRBJ2-7; D is perhaps TRBD2 (6 bases). This CDR3 has 15 amino acids. Trimming cost V 4 bases and J 2 bases, with 15 bases left between them. Germline lookup yields CDR1 MNHNS and CDR2 SASEGT. CDR3 DNA: TGTGCCAGCAGTGGGCTATTAGGAGGGACCTACGAGCAGTACTTC. Its translation: CASSGLLGGTYEQYF.

Points on this clone: At one boundary the junction diverges from the germline segment, which might be a read error. V usage is TRBV7-2 and J usage is TRBJ1-2, with TRBD1 as a possible D gene (6 bases). Germline lookup yields CDR1 SGHTA and CDR2 FQGNSA. This CDR3 contains 13 residues. The CDR3 DNA is TGTGCCAGCAGCACGACAACGGACAGCCTCTACGCCTTC. Translated: CASSTTTDSLYAF.

The chain is built from TRBV5-1 and TRBJ2-1; TRBD2 matches at 9 bases. Trimming removed 4 bases from V and 9 bases from J; junction bases left unmatched: 11. CDR3 length: 15 amino acids. CDR1 SGHRS and CDR2 YFSETQ come from the germline V gene. For the CDR3, the DNA is TGCGCCAGCAGCCAAGATAGCGGGAGTAGAGGTGAGCAGTTCTTC. Encoded protein: CASSQDSGSRGEQFF.

This clone has a single count. The rearrangement links TRBV5-1 to TRBJ2-7; 11 bases agree with TRBD2. The germline CDR1 and CDR2 sequences are SGHRS and YFSETQ. V was pared by 4 bases and J by 0 bases, with 6 bases of the junction left unmatched. The CDR3 covers 16 residues. The chain's CDR3 is CASSARTSGGSYEQYF. The CDR3 DNA reads TGCGCCAGCAGCGCTCGTACTAGCGGGGGCTCCTACGAGCAGTACTTC.

In this sample, this clone turned up a few times. The chain links TRBV4-3 to TRBJ2-2, with D perhaps being TRBD1 or TRBD2 (5 bases each). Trimming removed 0 bases from V and 2 bases from J, with 16 bases in between. Germline CDR1 and CDR2: LGHNA and YSLEER. The CDR3 runs 18 residues. CDR3 nucleotides: TGCGCCAGCAGCCAAGATCCCGGGACGGATAAAAACACCGGGGAGCTGTTTTTT. Amino acids: CASSQDPGTDKNTGELFF.

V gene TRBV21-1 combines with J gene TRBJ2-6; TRBD1 is the table's D call, not checked against the DNA. TRBV21-1 is tagged as a pseudogene. The CDR3 spans 14 residues. The CDR3 is CASSNNSGANVLTF. The CDR3 DNA follows: TGTGCCAGCAGCAACAACTCTGGGGCCAACGTCCTGACTTTC.

The gene calls are TRBV7-9 and TRBJ2-1; TRBD2 matches 8 bases. Germline V gene lookup returns CDR1 SEHNR and CDR2 FQNEAQ (reference sequence). Germline trimming cut 1 base from V and 0 bases from J; bases unmatched to any gene: 5. The CDR3 loop spans 17 amino acids. CDR3 sequence: CASSLGERESSYNEQFF. In DNA form, the CDR3 reads TGTGCCAGCAGCTTAGGGGAGCGGGAGAGCTCCTACAATGAGCAGTTCTTC.

The chain uses TRBV7-6 and TRBJ1-1, with unresolved D. The germline CDR1 and CDR2 sequences are SGHVS and FNYEAQ. The CDR3 has 15 amino acids. Trimming cost V 5 bases and J 0 bases, with 13 bases left between them. The CDR3 DNA sequence: TGTGCCAGCAGCCTCCTTGGCCCCATGAACACTGAAGCTTTCTTT. This codes for CASSLLGPMNTEAFF.

CDR3 region: CASSGGQPDTQYF. DNA of the CDR3: TGTGCCAGCAGCGGTGGACAGCCAGATACGCAGTATTTT. The rearrangement links TRBV9 to TRBJ2-3, with D possibly being TRBD1 (6 bases). Looked up from germline, CDR1 is SGDLS and CDR2 is YYNGEE. The CDR3 contains 13 residues. Trimming shortened V by 3 bases and J by 4 bases, and 9 bases separated the two germline ends.